Listed here are 15 T cell receptor beta chains from one sample, sequenced in a study of response to subunit inactivated influenza vaccine. MiXCR, applied by TCRdb to the RT-PCR reads, yields one record per CDR3 protein. This table holds 800,000 or so distinct CDR3 sequences, 21% found once. Sequences were derived from PBMCs from blood, sampled more than 4 days after vaccination. Source of these receptors: a man aged 45-65 years who received an inactivated influenza vaccine.

The J gene is TRBJ1-6, the V gene TRBV20-1; D is uncertain. The CDR3 is 13 residues long. The V end was cut by 3 bases, the J end by 7 bases, with 10 bases between. The germline V gene encodes CDR1 DFQATT and CDR2 SNEGSKA (reference sequence). CDR3 DNA sequence: TGCAGTGCTAGTGCCAGAACCAATTCACCCCTCCACTTT. Translating it yields CSASARTNSPLHF.

V gene TRBV29-1 combines with J gene TRBJ2-1, with no clear D. Germline assignment: CDR1 SQVTM and CDR2 ANQGSEA. V was cut by 7 bases and J by 8 bases, with 12 bases left in between. This CDR3 spans 11 amino acids. DNA for the CDR3: TGCAGCGGCCCTATTGGGGATGAGCAGTTCTTC. As protein: CSGPIGDEQFF.

This clonotype has just a few counts. This sequence joins TRBV7-3 and TRBJ2-7; 10 bases map to TRBD2. Trimming at V came to 3 bases and at J to 5 bases, leaving 7 bases not matched to a gene. CDR3 length: 15 amino acids. Germline V gene lookup returns CDR1 SGHTA and CDR2 FQGTGA. The CDR3 is CASSFLAGETHEQYF. For the CDR3, the DNA is TGTGCCAGCAGCTTTCTAGCGGGAGAAACACACGAGCAGTACTTC.

The rearrangement links TRBV30 to TRBJ2-3, with D maybe TRBD1 (5 bases). Germline V CDR1 and CDR2: GTSNPN, SVGIG (reference sequence). Trimming removed 4 bases from V and 2 bases from J, with 13 bases in between. The CDR3 sequence is 14 residues long. The CDR3 reads CAWTVWGDTDTQYF. Written as DNA, the CDR3 is TGTGCCTGGACCGTTTGGGGCGACACAGATACGCAGTATTTT. Based on the CDR3 plus reference TRBV30 and TRBJ2-3, the full variable domain is SQTIHQWPATLVQPVGSPLSLECTVEGTSNPNLYWYRQAAGRGLQLLFYSVGIGQISSEVPQNLSASRPQDRQFILSSKKLLLSDSGFYLCAWTVWGDTDTQYFGPGTRLTVL.

This clonotype appeared a few times. The J gene is TRBJ2-2, the V gene TRBV4-2; 14 bases match TRBD2. The CDR3 spans 23 residues. V shed 0 bases and J 2 bases; nucleotides not matched to a gene: 17. Germline CDR1 LGHNA, CDR2 YNFKEQ. CDR3 loop: CASSQDRGGLAGDTRKNTGELFF. CDR3 nucleotide sequence: TGTGCCAGCAGCCAAGATCGCGGGGGACTAGCGGGGGATACCCGAAAAAACACCGGGGAGCTGTTTTTT.

This clonotype came up a few times. V is TRBV5-1 and J is TRBJ2-7, with 8 bases matching TRBD2. V shed 4 bases, J shed 2 bases, and the junction held 5 bases outside the gene matches. Germline CDR1 SGHRS, CDR2 YFSETQ. The length of the CDR3 is 14 residues. The CDR3: CASSTLAGTYEQYF. The CDR3 nucleotides read TGCGCCAGCAGCACATTAGCGGGAACCTACGAGCAGTACTTC.

In this sample, this clonotype turned up many times. The chain employs TRBV20-1 and TRBJ1-1; 7 bases are a match to TRBD1. CDR3 length: 13 residues. Trimming removed 0 bases from V and 5 bases from J; junction bases left unmatched: 3. CDR1 and CDR2 from the germline V gene are DFQATT and SNEGSKA (reference sequence). The CDR3 here is CSARDSRGTEAFF. The CDR3 region has the DNA TGCAGTGCTAGAGATAGCAGGGGGACTGAAGCTTTCTTT.

The J gene is TRBJ2-7, the V gene TRBV7-9; D is ambiguous. Trimming removed 5 bases from V and 6 bases from J, with 14 bases in between. Germline loops: CDR1 SEHNR, CDR2 FQNEAQ (reference sequence). This CDR3 has 13 residues. As DNA, the CDR3 is TGTGCCAGCAGCCTTGACGGAATTAGCGAGCAGTACTTC. Amino acid sequence: CASSLDGISEQYF.

This rearrangement joins TRBV27 to TRBJ1-6, with D uncertain. Trimming left V 4 bases short and J 7 bases short, with 8 bases between. CDR1 and CDR2 (germline): MNHEY, SMNVEV (reference sequence). CDR3 size: 13 residues. The CDR3 DNA sequence: TGTGCCAGCAGTTATGGCTCCAATTCACCCCTCCACTTT. Protein product: CASSYGSNSPLHF.

V is TRBV12-3 or TRBV12-4 and J is TRBJ1-2, with 7 bases lining up with TRBD1. Trimming removed 8 bases from V and 2 bases from J; junction bases left unmatched: 5. This CDR3 spans 13 amino acids. The CDR3, as DNA: TGTGCCAGCTGGGACAGAGCGAACTATGGCTACACCTTC. This gives the protein CASWDRANYGYTF.

This clonotype appeared many times. The chain links TRBV6-2 or TRBV6-3 to TRBJ2-1; the match to TRBD2 covers 8 bases. The V segment lost 2 bases and the J segment 4 bases; nucleotides outside the gene matches: 13. The CDR3 runs 18 residues. Germline V lookup: CDR1 MNHEY, CDR2 SVGEGT. The CDR3 nucleotides are TGTGCCAGCAGTTACAACAGCGGGAGAGCCGAGACTTACAATGAGCAGTTCTTC. Translating gives CASSYNSGRAETYNEQFF.

The chain uses TRBV12-3 or TRBV12-4 and TRBJ2-7; D is ambiguous. This CDR3 region has 11 residues. The V end was cut by 6 bases, the J end by 7 bases, with 10 bases between. CDR3 amino acids: CASSPSQEQYF. For the CDR3, the DNA is TGTGCCAGCAGCCCCTCGCAGGAGCAGTACTTC.

This clonotype has more than one count but fewer than ten. The chain carries TRBV6-5 and TRBJ2-1; possible D gene TRBD2, 5 bases. Germline CDR1 MNHEY, CDR2 SVGAGI. Trimming pared 2 bases from V and 6 bases from J, leaving 11 bases between. The CDR3 contains 14 residues. The CDR3 region is CASSYASRGNEQFF. CDR3 nucleotides: TGTGCCAGCAGTTACGCTAGCCGGGGCAATGAGCAGTTCTTC.

The gene calls are TRBV2 and TRBJ2-7; possibly TRBD2 for D (6 bases). CDR1 is SNHLY, CDR2 FYNNEI, per germline. Trimming took off 3 bases at V and 0 bases at J, with 15 bases between the two ends. This CDR3 has 16 residues. The CDR3 DNA follows: TGTGCCAGCAGTGACTTCTGGGGGAGGAGCTCCTACGAGCAGTACTTC. Its translation is CASSDFWGRSSYEQYF.

The chain joins TRBV7-9 to TRBJ2-2; tentative D call: TRBD2 (6 bases). The CDR3 totals 17 residues. Trimming took off 3 bases at V and 0 bases at J, with 14 bases between the two ends. Germline lookup yields CDR1 SEHNR and CDR2 FQNEAQ (reference sequence). CDR3 protein: CASSFPLALANTGELFF. The CDR3 region has the DNA TGTGCCAGCAGCTTTCCCCTAGCGCTAGCGAACACCGGGGAGCTGTTTTTT.